These 7 T cell receptor beta chains came from one sample sequenced in a study of cytomegalovirus exposure and HLA in healthy donors. PCR primers comprised 60 Vbeta and 13 Jbeta primers. The assay was immunoSEQ multiplex PCR, and TCRdb's table has in-frame clones only and misses some. The table shows approximately 100,000 clones, with roughly 70% occurring only once. Sequencing was done on a sample of PBMCs. Receptors originate from a male donor in good health and CMV-seronegative.

The chain recombines TRBV5-4 with TRBJ2-5; weak D call: TRBD1 (5 bases). The V gene's germline CDR1 is SGHNT and CDR2 YYREEE (reference sequence). This CDR3 comprises 14 residues. V lost 1 base, J lost 5 bases, and 12 bases lay in between. CDR3 nucleotides: TGTGCCAGCAGCTTGAAGGGGTTGGGGGAGACCCAGTACTTC. This encodes CASSLKGLGETQYF.

This chain links TRBV30 with TRBJ2-5, with TRBD2 as a possible D gene (6 bases). This CDR3 region has 13 residues. Trimming removed 2 bases at V and 5 bases at J, with 12 bases between. Germline V CDR1 and CDR2: GTSNPN, SVGIG (reference sequence). The CDR3 DNA reads TGTGCCTGGAGTAGTAGCGGCGGCGAGACCCAGTACTTC. Residues: CAWSSSGGETQYF.

The chain carries TRBV5-1 and TRBJ2-7, with D possibly TRBD1 on 5 matching bases. The CDR3 has 14 residues. The V end lost 4 bases, the J end lost 2 bases, and 13 bases lay between the germline ends. Germline V gives CDR1 SGHRS, CDR2 YFSETQ. CDR3 DNA: TGCGCCAGCAGCCCTCAGGGCTGGACCTACGAGCAGTACTTC. The encoded protein is CASSPQGWTYEQYF.

V and J are TRBV6-5 and TRBJ2-5, with TRBD2 matching over 8 bases. This CDR3 region has 14 residues. The junction had 5 bases not matched to a gene; V was cut back by 6 bases and J by 2 bases. The V gene's germline CDR1 is MNHEY and CDR2 SVGAGI. The CDR3 sequence: CASSPTSAQETQYF. The CDR3 DNA reads TGTGCCAGCAGCCCGACTAGCGCGCAAGAGACCCAGTACTTC.

Turning to this clone: A junction end diverges from the germline sequence, so it may reflect a read error. The V gene is TRBV27, the J gene TRBJ2-1; 8 bases fit TRBD2. The CDR3 covers 16 residues. Germline V lookup: CDR1 MNHEY, CDR2 SMNVEV (reference sequence). CDR3 in amino acids: CASSLLGSGNLNGQFF. As DNA, the CDR3 is TGTGCCAGCAGTTTATTAGGTAGCGGGAACCTCAATGGGCAGTTCTTC.

This rearrangement joins TRBV6-5 to TRBJ1-2; tentatively, D is TRBD1 (5 bases). The ends were cut back, 5 bases at V and 0 bases at J, with 10 bases in the middle. Germline V gene lookup returns CDR1 MNHEY and CDR2 SVGAGI. This CDR3 is 14 amino acids long. CDR3 loop: CASSTGQANYGYTF. CDR3 DNA sequence: TGTGCCAGCAGTACCGGACAAGCTAACTATGGCTACACCTTC.

The genes are TRBV28 and TRBJ2-3, with D unresolved. Trimming shortened V by 5 bases and J by 6 bases, and 6 bases separated the two germline ends. The CDR3 totals 11 residues. From germline, CDR1 is MDHEN and CDR2 SYDVKM. The CDR3, as DNA: TGTGCCAGCAGTCAAGCGGATACGCAGTATTTT. Its translation is CASSQADTQYF. The full variable domain, with the rest looked up from reference TRBV28 and TRBJ2-3, is DVKVTQSSRYLVKRTGEKVFLECVQDMDHENMFWYRQDPGLGLRLIYFSYDVKMKEKGDIPEGYSVSREKKERFSLILESASTNQTSMYLCASSQADTQYFGPGTRLTVL.